These T cell receptor beta chains were read from a single sample in a study of blood T cells in healthy people across ages. Each CDR3 protein is one row after TCRdb ran MiXCR on the 5' RACE reads. The table lists 790,000 or so distinct CDR3 sequences, about 42% of them singletons, with approximately 18% in the top ten. Sequenced: blood. These receptor sequences come from a man older than 75 in good health. The CDR3 runs from the conserved cysteine through the conserved F or W. A D gene is named only where the DNA matches it firmly. Size is omitted from some rows. Given values are once, few, many or a class for expanded clones.

TRBV28	TRBD2	few	TRBJ2-1	TGTGCCAGCAATCCAAGCGGGAGTGAAGCCTACAATGAGCAGTTCTTC	CASNPSGSEAYNEQFF
TRBV5-1	TRBD2	few	TRBJ2-2	TGCGCCAGCAGCTTTTTGTCCGGGGGGGCAGACACCGGGGAGCTGTTTTTT	CASSFLSGGADTGELFF
TRBV5-1	TRBD2	-	TRBJ2-5	TGCGCCAGCCGCACAGGCGGGAGCCAAGAGACCCAGTACTTC	CASRTGGSQETQYF
TRBV28	TRBD1	-	TRBJ1-4	TGTGCCAGCAGTTCGTCAGGACAGGGGAATGAAAAACTGTTTTTT	CASSSSGQGNEKLFF
TRBV29-1	TRBD2	-	TRBJ2-7	TGCAGCGTTGATGGGGGGGACCACGAGCAGTACTTC	CSVDGGDHEQYF
TRBV7-9	TRBD2	-	TRBJ2-1	TGTGCCAGCAGCTCCCGGGAGGACTACAATGAGCAGTTCTTC	CASSSREDYNEQFF
TRBV21-1	-	-	TRBJ1-5	TGTGCCAGCAGCATAAATCAGCCCCAGCATTTT	CASSINQPQHF
TRBV12-3/TRBV12-4	TRBD2	many	TRBJ2-3	TGTGCCAGCAGTTTAGGGGGAGGGCCCGAGGATACGCAGTATTTT	CASSLGGGPEDTQYF
TRBV3-1	TRBD1	-	TRBJ2-1	TGTGCCAGCAGCAGCCGGGGCAGGGGGAACCAAGAGACCCAGTTCTTC	CASSSRGRGNQETQFF
TRBV6-1	-	-	TRBJ2-3	TGTGCCAGCAGTGGCCGGGTAGCGGGACAGGCAGATACGCAGTATTTT	CASSGRVAGQADTQYF
TRBV20-1	TRBD2	-	TRBJ2-5	TGCAGTGCCTCCCGCCCAAGCGGGGGTCGGCAAGAGACCCAGTACTTC	CSASRPSGGRQETQYF
TRBV12-3/TRBV12-4	TRBD2	-	TRBJ2-3	TGTGCCAGCAGCTGGCACGGGGGGAGAGCAGATACGCAGTATTTT	CASSWHGGRADTQYF
TRBV3-1	TRBD2	few	TRBJ2-1	TGTGCCAGCAGCCCCTGGCTAGCGGTCGACAATGAGCAGTTCTTC	CASSPWLAVDNEQFF
TRBV7-2	-	-	TRBJ2-2	TGTGCCAGCAGCCCGCAAGGGTCCTACACCGGGGAGCTGTTTTTT	CASSPQGSYTGELFF
TRBV7-8	TRBD2	few	TRBJ2-2	TGTGCCAGCAGCTATACTAGCGGAACCGGGGAGCTGTTTTTT	CASSYTSGTGELFF
TRBV20-1	-	few	TRBJ2-5	TGCAGTGCTAGAGCCTCCGTGGGCACAGAGACCCAGTACTTC	CSARASVGTETQYF
TRBV7-3	-	-	TRBJ2-5	TGTGCCAGCAGCTTAGTGCCAGGACCCCAAGAGACCCAGTACTTC	CASSLVPGPQETQYF
TRBV6-5	-	few	TRBJ2-1	TGTGCCAGCAGTTACTCCAACAGGGCGTACTCCAATGAGCAGTTCTTC	CASSYSNRAYSNEQFF
TRBV5-1	TRBD2	-	TRBJ2-6	TGCGCCAGCAGCGCAGCGGGGTCTGGGGCCAACGTCCTGACTTTC	CASSAAGSGANVLTF
TRBV9	-	few	TRBJ2-1	TGTGCCAGCAGCGTTGGGCGGAGCACCTACAATGAGCAGTTCTTC	CASSVGRSTYNEQFF
TRBV5-1	TRBD1	few	TRBJ2-3	TGCGCCAGCAGCTCATTTGGACAGGGGAGGTCAGATACGCAGTATTTT	CASSSFGQGRSDTQYF
TRBV20-1	TRBD2	-	TRBJ2-3	TGCAGTGCCCTCTCGGGAGGGCCGATTAATACGCAGTATTTT	CSALSGGPINTQYF
TRBV7-9	-	-	TRBJ1-4	TGTGCCAGCAGCCTCGGACAGACTTCAACTAATGAAAAACTGTTTTTT	CASSLGQTSTNEKLFF
TRBV29-1	TRBD1	-	TRBJ2-5	TGCAGCGGGGGACAGACCCAAGAGACCCAGTACTTC	CSGGQTQETQYF
TRBV12-3/TRBV12-4	TRBD2	-	TRBJ2-3	TGTGCCAGCAGCTCTATAGCGGGAGGAAAAGATACGCAGTATTTT	CASSSIAGGKDTQYF
TRBV12-3/TRBV12-4	TRBD1	-	TRBJ2-5	TGTGCCAACAGCTCCGGACAGGGTATCGAGACCCAGTACTTC	CANSSGQGIETQYF
TRBV25-1	-	many	TRBJ2-7	TGTGCCAGCAGTGAATATGGGGCTACCACCTACGAGCAGTACTTC	CASSEYGATTYEQYF
TRBV3-1	-	-	TRBJ2-1	TGTGCCAGCAGCCAAGATAATCTAGAGGTTGAGCAGTTCTTC	CASSQDNLEVEQFF
TRBV2	-	-	TRBJ1-1	TGTGCCAGCAGTGTTATGACCGGAAACACTGAAGCTTTCTTT	CASSVMTGNTEAFF
TRBV11-2	TRBD1	-	TRBJ2-1	TGTGCCAGCAGCTCACCAACCGGGACAGGGGGCCGCAATGAGCAGTTCTTC	CASSSPTGTGGRNEQFF
TRBV4-1	TRBD2	-	TRBJ2-2	TGCGCCAGCAGCCAAGTTACGGGACTAGCGGGAGGGGTCGGGGAGCTGTTTTTT	CASSQVTGLAGGVGELFF
TRBV3-1	-	-	TRBJ2-7	TGTGCCAGCAGCCGACGACAGGCAACCTACGAGCAGTACTTC	CASSRRQATYEQYF
TRBV27	-	-	TRBJ2-7	TGTGCCAGCAGTTTATCGTTAGCGGAGTCGTCCTACGAGCAGTACTTC	CASSLSLAESSYEQYF
TRBV30	TRBD2	-	TRBJ2-1	TGTGCCCTGGCGGGGGAGGGGGAGCAGTTCTTC	CALAGEGEQFF
TRBV7-7	-	many	TRBJ2-5	TGTGCCAGCAGCTTAGACTGGACGGTCCAAGAGACCCAGTACTTC	CASSLDWTVQETQYF
TRBV12-3/TRBV12-4	-	many	TRBJ2-5	TGTGCCAGCACGTGGACCGCGGGAGAGACCCAGTACTTC	CASTWTAGETQYF
TRBV4-2	TRBD2	many	TRBJ2-7	TGTGCCAGCAGCCCAGCGGGGGGTGGACAAACCGAGCAGTACTTC	CASSPAGGGQTEQYF
TRBV25-1	-	-	TRBJ2-7	TGTGCCAGCAGTGATAATGGGATCGGGGTGAGCGAGCAGTACTTC	CASSDNGIGVSEQYF
TRBV30	TRBD2	-	TRBJ2-1	TGTGCCTGCCCGACTAGCGGGAGGTCCTATGAGCAGTTCTTC	CACPTSGRSYEQFF
TRBV27	-	-	TRBJ2-1	TGTGCCAGCAGTTTATCGGGGGCGATAAACAATGAGCAGTTCTTC	CASSLSGAINNEQFF
TRBV29-1	-	-	TRBJ2-1	TGCAGCGTTGAAGCCAGGGGCCATGAGCAGTTCTTC	CSVEARGHEQFF
TRBV7-8	-	-	TRBJ2-1	TGTGCCAGCAGCTTAAACGACTTGGATTGGGATGAGCAGTTCTTC	CASSLNDLDWDEQFF
TRBV2	-	-	TRBJ2-6	TGTGCCAGCATCGCTCGACAGGTCCGATCTGGGGCCAACGTCCTGACTTTC	CASIARQVRSGANVLTF
TRBV30	TRBD2	few	TRBJ2-3	TGTGCCTGGAGGATGAATTTAGCGGGAAGGACGCAGTATTTT	CAWRMNLAGRTQYF
TRBV12-3/TRBV12-4	-	-	TRBJ2-3	TGTGCCAGCAGTGGCCGAGGAGGCACAGATATGCAGTATTTT	CASSGRGGTDMQYF
TRBV5-5	TRBD2	few	TRBJ2-3	TGTGCCAGCAGCTTTTCCAGCGGGAGGTTGGTTACAGATACGCAGTATTTT	CASSFSSGRLVTDTQYF
TRBV30	-	few	TRBJ2-5	TGTGCCTGGAGCCCGGGGACCGAGGGTACCCAGTACTTC	CAWSPGTEGTQYF
TRBV20-1	TRBD2	-	TRBJ2-1	TGCAGTGCTATAGTAGCGGGAGTGTTCGGTAATGAGCAGTTCTTC	CSAIVAGVFGNEQFF
TRBV4-2	TRBD2	few	TRBJ2-1	TGTGCCAGCAGCCAAGACCATCCCGGGACTAGCAGCTACATGGGTGAGCAGTTCTTC	CASSQDHPGTSSYMGEQFF
TRBV25-1	-	-	TRBJ2-3	TGTGCCAGCAGTGAAGGGGCGCATGGTAATACGCAGTATTTT	CASSEGAHGNTQYF
TRBV6-2/TRBV6-3	-	few	TRBJ2-3	TGTGCCAGCAGTGGCTGGGACCGGACCGCTCATTCGGGTACGCAGTATTTT	CASSGWDRTAHSGTQYF
TRBV12-3/TRBV12-4	TRBD2	many	TRBJ2-3	TGTGCCAGCAGTTTCCCAGCGGGAGTAGATACGCAGTATTTT	CASSFPAGVDTQYF